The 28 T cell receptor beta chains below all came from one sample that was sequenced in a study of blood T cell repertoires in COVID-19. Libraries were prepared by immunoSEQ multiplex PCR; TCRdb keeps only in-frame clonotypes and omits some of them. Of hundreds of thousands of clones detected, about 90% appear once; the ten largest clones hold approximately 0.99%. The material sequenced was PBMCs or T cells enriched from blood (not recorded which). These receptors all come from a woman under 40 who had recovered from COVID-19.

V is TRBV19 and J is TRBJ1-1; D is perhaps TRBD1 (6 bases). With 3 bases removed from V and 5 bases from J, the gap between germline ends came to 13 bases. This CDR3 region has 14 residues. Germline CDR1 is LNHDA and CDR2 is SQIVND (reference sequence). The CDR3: CASSIKGVRTEAFF. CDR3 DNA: TGTGCCAGTAGTATTAAGGGGGTTCGGACTGAAGCTTTCTTT.

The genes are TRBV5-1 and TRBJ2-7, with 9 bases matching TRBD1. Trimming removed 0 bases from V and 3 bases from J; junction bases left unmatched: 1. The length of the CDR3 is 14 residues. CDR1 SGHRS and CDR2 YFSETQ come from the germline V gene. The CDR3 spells CASSLGGQGYEQYF. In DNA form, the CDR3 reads TGCGCCAGCAGCTTGGGGGGACAGGGCTACGAGCAGTACTTC.

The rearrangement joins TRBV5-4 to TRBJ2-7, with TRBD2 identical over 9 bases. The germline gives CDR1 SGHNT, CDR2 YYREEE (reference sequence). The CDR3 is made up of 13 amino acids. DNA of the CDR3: TGTCCAAGGGGGCTAGCGGGGTCCTACGAGCAGTACTTC. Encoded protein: CPRGLAGSYEQYF. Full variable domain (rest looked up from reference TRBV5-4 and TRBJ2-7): ETGVTQSPTHLIKTRGQQVTLRCSSQSGHNTVSWYQQALGQGPQFIFQYYREEENGRGNFPPRFSGLQFPNYSSELNVNALELDDSALYLCPRGLAGSYEQYFGPGTRLTVT.

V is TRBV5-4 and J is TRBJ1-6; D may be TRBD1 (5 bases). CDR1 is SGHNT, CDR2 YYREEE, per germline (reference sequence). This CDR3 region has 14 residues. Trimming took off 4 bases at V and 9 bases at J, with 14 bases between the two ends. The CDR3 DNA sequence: TGTGCCAGCAGCACCGGGACTGGTGGTTCACCCCTCCACTTT. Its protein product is CASSTGTGGSPLHF.

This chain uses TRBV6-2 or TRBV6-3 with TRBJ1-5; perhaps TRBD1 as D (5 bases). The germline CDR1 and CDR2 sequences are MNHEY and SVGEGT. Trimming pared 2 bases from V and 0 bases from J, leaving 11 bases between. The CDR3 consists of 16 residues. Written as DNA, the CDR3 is TGTGCCAGCAGTTACGGGGCAGTATATAGCAATCAGCCCCAGCATTTT. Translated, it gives CASSYGAVYSNQPQHF.

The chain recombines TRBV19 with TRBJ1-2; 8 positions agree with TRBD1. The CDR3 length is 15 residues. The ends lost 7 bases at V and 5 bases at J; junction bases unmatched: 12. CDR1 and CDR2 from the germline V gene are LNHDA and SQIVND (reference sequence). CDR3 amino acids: CASKVDRTGRYGYTF. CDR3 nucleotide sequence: TGTGCCAGTAAAGTTGATAGGACAGGGCGGTATGGCTACACCTTC.

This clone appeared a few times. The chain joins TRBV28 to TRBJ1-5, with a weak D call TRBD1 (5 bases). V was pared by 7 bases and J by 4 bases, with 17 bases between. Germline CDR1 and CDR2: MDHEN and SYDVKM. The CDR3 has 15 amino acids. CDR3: CASKKTGSLNQPQHF. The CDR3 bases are TGTGCCAGCAAAAAAACAGGTTCCCTAAATCAGCCCCAGCATTTT.

CDR3 residues: CASRGPSGNTIYF. As DNA, the CDR3 is TGTGCCAGCAGGGGGCCCTCTGGAAACACCATATATTTT. This sequence joins TRBV5-4 and TRBJ1-3; possibly TRBD1 for D (5 bases). V lost 5 bases to trimming and J lost 0 bases, with 6 bases between them. Germline assignment: CDR1 SGHNT and CDR2 YYREEE (reference sequence). The CDR3 consists of 13 residues.

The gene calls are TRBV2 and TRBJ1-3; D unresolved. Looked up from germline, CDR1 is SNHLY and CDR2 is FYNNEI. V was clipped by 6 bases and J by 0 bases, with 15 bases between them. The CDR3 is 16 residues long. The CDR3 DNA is TGTGCCAGCAGCTACGCTTTGTCCCTCTCTGGAAACACCATATATTTT. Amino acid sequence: CASSYALSLSGNTIYF. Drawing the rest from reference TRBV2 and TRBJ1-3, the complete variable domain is EPEVTQTPSHQVTQMGQEVILRCVPISNHLYFYWYRQILGQKVEFLVSFYNNEISEKSEIFDDQFSVERPDGSNFTLKIRSTKLEDSAMYFCASSYALSLSGNTIYFGEGSWLTVV.

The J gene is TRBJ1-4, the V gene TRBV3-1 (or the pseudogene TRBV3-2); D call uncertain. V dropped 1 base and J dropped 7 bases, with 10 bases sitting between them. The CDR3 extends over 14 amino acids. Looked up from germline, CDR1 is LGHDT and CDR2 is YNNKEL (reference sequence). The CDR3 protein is CASSQAAGREKLFF. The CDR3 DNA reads TGTGCCAGCAGCCAAGCCGCAGGTCGTGAAAAACTGTTTTTT.

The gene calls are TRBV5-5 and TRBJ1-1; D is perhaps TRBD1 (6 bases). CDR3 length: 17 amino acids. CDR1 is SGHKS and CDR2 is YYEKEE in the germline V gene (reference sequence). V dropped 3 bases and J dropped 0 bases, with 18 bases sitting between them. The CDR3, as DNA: TGTGCCAGCAGCTCGGAGCCGGGACATACTATGAACACTGAAGCTTTCTTT. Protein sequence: CASSSEPGHTMNTEAFF.

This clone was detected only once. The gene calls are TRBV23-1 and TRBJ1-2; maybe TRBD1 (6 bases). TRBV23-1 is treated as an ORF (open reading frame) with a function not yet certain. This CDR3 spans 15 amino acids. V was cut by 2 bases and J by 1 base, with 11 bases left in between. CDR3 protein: CASSQGTRLNYGYTF. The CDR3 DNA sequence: TGCGCCAGCAGTCAAGGGACACGTCTTAACTATGGCTACACCTTC.

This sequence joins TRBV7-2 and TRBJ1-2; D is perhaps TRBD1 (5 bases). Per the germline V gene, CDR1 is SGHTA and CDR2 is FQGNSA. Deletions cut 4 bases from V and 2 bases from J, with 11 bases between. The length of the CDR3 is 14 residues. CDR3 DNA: TGTGCCAGCAGCTCAGGGTCCGCCAACTATGGCTACACCTTC. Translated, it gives CASSSGSANYGYTF.

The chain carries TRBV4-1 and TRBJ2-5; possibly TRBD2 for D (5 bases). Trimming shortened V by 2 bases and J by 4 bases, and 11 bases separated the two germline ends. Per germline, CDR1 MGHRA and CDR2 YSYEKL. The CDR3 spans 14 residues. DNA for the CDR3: TGCGCCAGCAGCCAATCCCTAGCTGCAGAGACCCAGTACTTC. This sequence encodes CASSQSLAAETQYF.

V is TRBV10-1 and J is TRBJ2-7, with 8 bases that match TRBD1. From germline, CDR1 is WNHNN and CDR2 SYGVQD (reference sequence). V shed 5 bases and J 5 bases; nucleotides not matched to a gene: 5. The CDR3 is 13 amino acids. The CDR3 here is CASSRGQVNEQYF. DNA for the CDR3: TGCGCCAGCAGTAGGGGACAGGTGAACGAGCAGTACTTC.

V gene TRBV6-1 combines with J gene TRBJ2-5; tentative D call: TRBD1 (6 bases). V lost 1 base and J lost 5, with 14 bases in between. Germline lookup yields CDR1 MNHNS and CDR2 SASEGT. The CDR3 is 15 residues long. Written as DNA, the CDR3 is TGTGCCAGCAGTGAAGTGGTTACAGGGCGGGAGACCCAGTACTTC. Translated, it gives CASSEVVTGRETQYF.

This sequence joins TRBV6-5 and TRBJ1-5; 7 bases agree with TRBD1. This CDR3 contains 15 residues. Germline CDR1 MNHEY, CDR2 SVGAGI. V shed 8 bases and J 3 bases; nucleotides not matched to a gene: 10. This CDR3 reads CASRRTGANNQPQHF. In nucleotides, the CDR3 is TGTGCCAGCCGCAGAACAGGGGCAAACAATCAGCCCCAGCATTTT.

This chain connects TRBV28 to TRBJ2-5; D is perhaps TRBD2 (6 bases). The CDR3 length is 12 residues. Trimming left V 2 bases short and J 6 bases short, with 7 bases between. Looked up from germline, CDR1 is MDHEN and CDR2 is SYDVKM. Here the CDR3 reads CASSLGGKTQYF. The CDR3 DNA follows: TGTGCCAGCAGTTTAGGGGGGAAGACCCAGTACTTC.

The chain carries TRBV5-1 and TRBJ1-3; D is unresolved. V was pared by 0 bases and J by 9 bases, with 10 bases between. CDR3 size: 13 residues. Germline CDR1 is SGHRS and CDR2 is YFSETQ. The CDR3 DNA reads TGCGCCAGCAGCTTGGCTGCGCGGAGCACCATATATTTT. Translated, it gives CASSLAARSTIYF.

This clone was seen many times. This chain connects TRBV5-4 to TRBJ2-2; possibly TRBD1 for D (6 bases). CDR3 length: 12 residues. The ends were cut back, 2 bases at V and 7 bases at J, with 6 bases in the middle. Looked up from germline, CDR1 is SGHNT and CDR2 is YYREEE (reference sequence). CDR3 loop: CASSLGGGELFF. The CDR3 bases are TGTGCCAGCAGCTTAGGGGGCGGGGAGCTGTTTTTT.

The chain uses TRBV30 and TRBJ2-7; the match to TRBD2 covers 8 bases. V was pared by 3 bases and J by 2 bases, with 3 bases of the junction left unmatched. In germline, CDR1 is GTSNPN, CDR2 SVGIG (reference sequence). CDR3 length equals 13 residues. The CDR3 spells CAWRVGGAYEQYF. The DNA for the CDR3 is TGTGCCTGGAGAGTCGGGGGGGCCTACGAGCAGTACTTC.

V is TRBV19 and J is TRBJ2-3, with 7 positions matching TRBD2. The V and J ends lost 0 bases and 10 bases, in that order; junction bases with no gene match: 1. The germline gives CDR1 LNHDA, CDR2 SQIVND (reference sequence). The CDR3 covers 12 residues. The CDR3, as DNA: TGTGCCAGTAGTATAGAGGGAGGGTCGCAGTATTTT. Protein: CASSIEGGSQYF. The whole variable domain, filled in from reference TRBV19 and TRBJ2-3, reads DGGITQSPKYLFRKEGQNVTLSCEQNLNHDAMYWYRQDPGQGLRLIYYSQIVNDFQKGDIAEGYSVSREKKESFPLTVTSAQKNPTAFYLCASSIEGGSQYFGPGTRLTVL.

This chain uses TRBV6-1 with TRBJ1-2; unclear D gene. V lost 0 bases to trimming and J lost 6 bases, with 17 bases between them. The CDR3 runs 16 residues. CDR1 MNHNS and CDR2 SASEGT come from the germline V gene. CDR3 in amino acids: CASSEAARWVGDGYTF. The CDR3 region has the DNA TGTGCCAGCAGTGAAGCTGCCCGCTGGGTCGGAGATGGCTACACCTTC.

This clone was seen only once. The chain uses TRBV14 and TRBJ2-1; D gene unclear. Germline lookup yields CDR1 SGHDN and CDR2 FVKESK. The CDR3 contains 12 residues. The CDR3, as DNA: TGTGGTATGCCGGGTGCCCTGGGTGAGCAGTTCTTC. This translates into CGMPGALGEQFF.

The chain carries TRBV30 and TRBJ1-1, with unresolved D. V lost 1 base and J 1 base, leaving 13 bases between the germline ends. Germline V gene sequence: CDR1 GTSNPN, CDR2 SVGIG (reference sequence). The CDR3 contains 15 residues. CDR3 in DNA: TGTGCCTGGAGTGCGGCAGACAAACCGAACACTGAAGCTTTCTTT. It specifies CAWSAADKPNTEAFF.

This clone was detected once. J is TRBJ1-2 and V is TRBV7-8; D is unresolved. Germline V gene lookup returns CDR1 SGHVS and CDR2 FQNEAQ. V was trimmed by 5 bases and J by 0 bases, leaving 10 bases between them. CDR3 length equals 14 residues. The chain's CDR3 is CASSASRANYGYTF. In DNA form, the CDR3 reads TGTGCCAGCAGCGCGTCGCGAGCTAACTATGGCTACACCTTC. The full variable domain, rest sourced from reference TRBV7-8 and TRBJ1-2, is GAGVSQSPRYKVAKRGQDVALRCDPISGHVSLFWYQQALGQGPEFLTYFQNEAQLDKSGLPSDRFFAERPEGSVSTLKIQRTQQEDSAVYLCASSASRANYGYTFGSGTRLTVV.

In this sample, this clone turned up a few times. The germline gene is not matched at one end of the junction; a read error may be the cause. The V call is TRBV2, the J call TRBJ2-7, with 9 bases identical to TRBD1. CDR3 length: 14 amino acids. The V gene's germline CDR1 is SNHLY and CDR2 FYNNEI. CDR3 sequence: CASLLASRDDRGNF. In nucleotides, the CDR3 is TGTGCCAGCTTACTCGCTTCGCGCGATGACAGGGGGAACTTC.

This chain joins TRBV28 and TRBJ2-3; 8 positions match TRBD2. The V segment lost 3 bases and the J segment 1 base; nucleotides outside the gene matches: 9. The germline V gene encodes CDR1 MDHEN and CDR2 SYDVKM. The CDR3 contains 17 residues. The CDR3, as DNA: TGTGCCAGCAGTTTTAATAGCGGGGATTCCGGCACAGATACGCAGTATTTT. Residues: CASSFNSGDSGTDTQYF.